One and the same sample provided the 27 T cell receptor beta chains below, sequenced in a study of blood T cell repertoires in COVID-19 (dated by TCRdb to the early 2020s). Receptor libraries were prepared by the immunoSEQ multiplex PCR assay. Drawn from immuneACCESS, this table holds only the in-frame rearrangements with V and J called that TCRdb kept. Clones are partly lost; checked studies trace under half to an unresolved V gene and leave the rest unexplained. Recorded for this sample are about 210,000 clones; about 86% of them occurred a single time. The ten largest clones capture more than 4% of the sample. Sequences were obtained from PBMCs or T cells enriched from blood (not recorded which). These receptor sequences come from a woman aged 25-40 years who had been exposed to COVID-19.

This chain uses TRBV29-1 with TRBJ1-1; D is undetermined. V lost 4 bases to trimming and J lost 1 base, with 10 bases between them. This CDR3 spans 13 amino acids. Germline assignment: CDR1 SQVTM and CDR2 ANQGSEA. CDR3 region: CSVGGGTNTEAFF. CDR3 nucleotide sequence: TGCAGCGTTGGAGGTGGTACGAACACTGAAGCTTTCTTT.

This chain links TRBV6-5 with TRBJ2-7; 7 bases match TRBD1. The CDR3 has 14 amino acids. Germline CDR1 reads MNHEY; CDR2 reads SVGAGI. With 5 bases clipped from V and 0 bases from J, the junction kept 4 bases outside the gene matches. The CDR3 here is CASSRGQVSYEQYF. CDR3 bases: TGTGCCAGCAGTCGAGGACAGGTCTCCTACGAGCAGTACTTC.

The chain combines TRBV5-5 with TRBJ2-2, with D unclear. The CDR3 contains 14 residues. The ends were cut back, 1 base at V and 2 bases at J, with 6 bases in the middle. Germline V gene sequence: CDR1 SGHKS, CDR2 YYEKEE (reference sequence). CDR3 sequence reads: CASSLNRNTGELFF. The CDR3 DNA is TGTGCCAGCAGCTTGAACAGAAACACCGGGGAGCTGTTTTTT.

The chain employs TRBV28 and TRBJ2-7; D ambiguous. This CDR3 region has 13 residues. The germline CDR1 and CDR2 sequences are MDHEN and SYDVKM. Trimming stripped 3 bases from V and 5 bases from J, with 11 bases between. CDR3 region: CASSFQQYHEQYF. Written as DNA, the CDR3 is TGTGCCAGCAGTTTCCAACAGTACCACGAGCAGTACTTC.

The chain is built from TRBV7-9 and TRBJ1-2; 9 nucleotides align to TRBD1. The trim removed 5 bases at V and 3 bases at J, leaving 19 bases unmatched. CDR1 SEHNR and CDR2 FQNEAQ come from the germline V gene (reference sequence). The CDR3 is 19 amino acids. Written as DNA, the CDR3 is TGTGCCAGCAGCCTACTATCCTCCCGGGACAGGGTTTACGACTATGGCTACACCTTC. Encoded protein: CASSLLSSRDRVYDYGYTF.

The V gene is TRBV11-3, the J gene TRBJ2-1; the match to TRBD2 covers 7 bases. Germline V lookup: CDR1 SGHNT, CDR2 YENEEA. This CDR3 has 12 residues. V dropped 2 bases and J dropped 8; count of bases not matched to a gene: 0. CDR3 sequence: CASSLRGDEQFF. For the CDR3, the DNA is TGTGCCAGCAGCTTACGGGGGGATGAGCAGTTCTTC.

The chain joins TRBV29-1 to TRBJ1-4; D perhaps matches TRBD1 (6 bases). Trimming took off 7 bases at V and 5 bases at J, with 14 bases between the two ends. Germline V gene lookup returns CDR1 SQVTM and CDR2 ANQGSEA. This CDR3 is 13 amino acids long. This chain's CDR3 is CSAQGQMNEKLFF. CDR3 DNA sequence: TGCAGCGCCCAAGGACAGATGAATGAAAAACTGTTTTTT.

The V gene is TRBV29-1, the J gene TRBJ1-1, with 7 positions matching TRBD1. The V gene end was trimmed by 4 bases and the J gene end by 2 bases; junction bases not matched to a gene: 4. Germline-derived CDR1 and CDR2 are SQVTM and ANQGSEA. The length of the CDR3 is 13 residues. The CDR3 bases are TGCAGCGTTGCGGGACAGACAAACACTGAAGCTTTCTTT. It codes for CSVAGQTNTEAFF.

The sample holds one count of this clone. The CDR3 DNA follows: TGTGCCAGCAGCCAAGATAGCGGGGGGGCAGGAACAGATACGCAGTATTTT. Its protein is CASSQDSGGAGTDTQYF. This chain links TRBV4-2 with TRBJ2-3, with TRBD2 matching 11 bases. From germline, CDR1 is LGHNA and CDR2 YNFKEQ. This CDR3 is 17 amino acids long. The junction had 5 bases not matched to a gene; V was cut back by 0 bases and J by 3 bases.

The gene calls are TRBV3-1 (or the pseudogene TRBV3-2) and TRBJ1-5, with D possibly matching TRBD1 (5 bases). The CDR3 sequence is 15 residues long. The V gene's germline CDR1 is LGHDT and CDR2 YNNKEL (reference sequence). Trimming removed 0 bases from V and 6 bases from J, with 12 bases in between. CDR3: CASSQDYAGIQPQHF. DNA of the CDR3: TGTGCCAGCAGCCAAGATTACGCAGGGATTCAGCCCCAGCATTTT.

The chain links TRBV9 to TRBJ1-2; TRBD1 aligns across 10 bases. V lost 0 bases, J lost 8 bases, and 10 bases stayed unmatched. The CDR3 runs to 16 residues. Germline V lookup: CDR1 SGDLS, CDR2 YYNGEE. As DNA, the CDR3 is TGTGCCAGCAGCGTAGGTTCCGGGACAGGGGTGTGGGGCTACACCTTC. It yields the protein CASSVGSGTGVWGYTF.

The gene calls are TRBV27 and TRBJ2-7; the match to TRBD1 covers 8 bases. CDR1 and CDR2 from the germline V gene are MNHEY and SMNVEV (reference sequence). Germline trimming cut 5 bases from V and 4 bases from J; bases unmatched to any gene: 13. The CDR3 has 16 residues. Written as DNA, the CDR3 is TGTGCCAGCAGTCCCCTGGGACAGGCCTGGGGTTACGAGCAGTACTTC. This gives the protein CASSPLGQAWGYEQYF.

V is TRBV5-1 and J is TRBJ1-2; 9 bases fit TRBD1. Germline V gives CDR1 SGHRS, CDR2 YFSETQ. With 0 bases clipped from V and 3 bases from J, the junction kept 0 bases outside the gene matches. The CDR3 consists of 14 residues. CDR3 in amino acids: CASSLGTGDYGYTF. The CDR3 DNA reads as TGCGCCAGCAGCTTGGGGACAGGGGACTATGGCTACACCTTC.

The CDR3 loop is CASSAGGTSNTGELFF. The DNA of the CDR3 is TGTGCCAGCTCTGCAGGGGGGACCTCGAACACCGGGGAGCTGTTTTTT. The V and J genes are TRBV18 and TRBJ2-2; maybe TRBD1 (7 bases). Germline V CDR1 and CDR2: KGHSH, LQKENI. This CDR3 has 16 amino acids. V lost 6 bases and J lost 0, with 14 bases in between.

The gene calls are TRBV2 and TRBJ2-1; 10 positions agree with TRBD1. V shed 2 bases and J 4 bases; nucleotides not matched to a gene: 2. Germline assignment: CDR1 SNHLY and CDR2 FYNNEI. The CDR3 has 15 amino acids. CDR3 in DNA: TGTGCCAGCAGTGAATGGGGACAGGGGTACAATGAGCAGTTCTTC. Amino acid sequence: CASSEWGQGYNEQFF.

The chain links TRBV3-1 (or the pseudogene TRBV3-2) to TRBJ1-3; 7 bases are shared with TRBD1. There are 14 residues in the CDR3. Germline lookup yields CDR1 LGHDT and CDR2 YNNKEL (reference sequence). Unmatched junction bases numbered 4, after V lost 4 bases and J lost 4 bases. In DNA form, the CDR3 reads TGTGCCAGCAGCCGAGAGACAGGGGGAAACACCATATATTTT. This translates into CASSRETGGNTIYF.

The V gene is TRBV5-1, the J gene TRBJ1-1; a possible D gene is TRBD1 (6 bases). The CDR3 has 13 residues. Germline loops: CDR1 SGHRS, CDR2 YFSETQ. Between the trimmed V and J ends, which lost 5 bases and 3 bases, there was a span of 11 bases. The CDR3: CASRQGEDTEAFF. The CDR3 DNA follows: TGCGCCAGCAGACAGGGTGAGGACACTGAAGCTTTCTTT.

The chain couples TRBV6-5 to TRBJ1-2; 7 bases line up with TRBD1. Per the germline V gene, CDR1 is MNHEY and CDR2 is SVGAGI. After removal of 6 bases from V and 8 bases from J, the junction contained 9 bases not matched to a gene. The CDR3 has 13 amino acids. The CDR3 nucleotides are TGTGCCAGCAGACCCGGGACAGCGAGGGGCTACACCTTC. Translated: CASRPGTARGYTF.

This chain connects TRBV10-3 to TRBJ2-1, with D possibly TRBD1 on 6 matching bases. The CDR3 has 15 residues. Trimming removed 7 bases from V and 0 bases from J, with 13 bases in between. CDR1 is ENHRY, CDR2 SYGVKD, per germline. In DNA form, the CDR3 reads TGTGCCATCACCTCCGGGACAAGCTCCTACAATGAGCAGTTCTTC. Protein sequence: CAITSGTSSYNEQFF.

This sequence joins TRBV4-1 and TRBJ2-7; TRBD1 agrees at 10 bases. The CDR3 totals 17 residues. Germline CDR1 is MGHRA and CDR2 is YSYEKL. The trim removed 1 base at V and 2 bases at J, leaving 8 bases unmatched. The CDR3 sequence is CASSQADIGQGAYEQYF. In nucleotides, the CDR3 is TGCGCCAGCAGCCAAGCGGACATAGGACAGGGGGCCTACGAGCAGTACTTC.

This clone was detected only once. The rearrangement joins TRBV3-1 (or the pseudogene TRBV3-2) to TRBJ2-2; 7 bases align to TRBD1. The CDR3 runs to 16 residues. Germline V lookup: CDR1 LGHDT, CDR2 YNNKEL (reference sequence). J lost 4 bases, V lost 4 bases, and 9 bases had no gene match. CDR3 loop: CASSPRQGVVTGELFF. CDR3 nucleotide sequence: TGTGCCAGCAGCCCCCGACAGGGAGTAGTCACCGGGGAGCTGTTTTTT.

The chain joins TRBV10-3 to TRBJ1-4; a weak D match, TRBD1 (6 bases). The germline gives CDR1 ENHRY, CDR2 SYGVKD. V was trimmed by 5 bases and J by 4 bases, leaving 8 bases between them. The CDR3 has 13 residues. The CDR3 here is CAISRQDNEKLFF. CDR3 sequence (DNA): TGTGCCATCAGTCGACAGGATAATGAAAAACTGTTTTTT.

The rearrangement links TRBV11-3 to TRBJ2-7, with TRBD1 matching 9 bases. This CDR3 contains 15 residues. V gave up 5 bases and J gave up 5 bases; unmatched junction bases: 10. The germline CDR1 and CDR2 sequences are SGHNT and YENEEA. The CDR3 region is CASSISETGGHEQYF. For the CDR3, the DNA is TGTGCCAGCAGCATTTCGGAAACAGGGGGCCACGAGCAGTACTTC. The full variable domain, rest sourced from reference TRBV11-3 and TRBJ2-7, is EAGVVQSPRYKIIEKKQPVAFWCNPISGHNTLYWYLQNLGQGPELLIRYENEEAVDDSQLPKDRFSAERLKGVDSTLKIQPAELGDSAVYLCASSISETGGHEQYFGPGTRLTVT.

The CDR3 sequence: CSVDRTGGDNYGYTF. CDR3 DNA: TGCAGCGTTGATCGGACAGGGGGCGATAACTATGGCTACACCTTC. The chain couples TRBV29-1 to TRBJ1-2, with 11 positions matching TRBD1. Germline V gene sequence: CDR1 SQVTM, CDR2 ANQGSEA. The CDR3 has 15 amino acids. Losses at the gene ends were 3 bases for V and 1 base for J; bases not matched to a gene: 4.

This chain links TRBV18 with TRBJ2-1; the match to TRBD2 covers 9 bases. Germline V gives CDR1 KGHSH, CDR2 LQKENI. J was trimmed by 6 bases and V by 2 bases; bases with no gene match: 2. The CDR3 length is 14 residues. CDR3 sequence: CASSPKTSGNEQFF. The DNA of the CDR3 is TGTGCCAGCTCACCAAAGACTAGCGGCAATGAGCAGTTCTTC.

The chain has TRBV5-8 and TRBJ1-2, with unresolved D. V shed 0 bases and J shed 8 bases, with 11 bases lying between them. The CDR3 is 13 amino acids. Per germline, CDR1 SGHTS and CDR2 YDEGEE. CDR3 in amino acids: CASSLVQTRGYTF. Written as DNA, the CDR3 is TGTGCCAGCAGCTTGGTCCAAACGAGGGGCTACACCTTC. The full variable domain, rest sourced from reference TRBV5-8 and TRBJ1-2, is EAGVTQSPTHLIKTRGQQATLRCSPISGHTSVYWYQQALGLGLQFLLWYDEGEERNRGNFPPRFSGRQFPNYSSELNVNALELEDSALYLCASSLVQTRGYTFGSGTRLTVV.

This chain links TRBV30 with TRBJ1-6, with a tentative D call TRBD1 (6 bases). This CDR3 spans 16 amino acids. The germline V gene has CDR1 GTSNPN and CDR2 SVGIG (reference sequence). V was trimmed by 4 bases and J by 9 bases, leaving 22 bases between them. The CDR3 spells CAWTDFRGTPFSPLHF. CDR3 nucleotides: TGTGCCTGGACCGACTTCAGGGGTACTCCATTTTCACCCCTCCACTTT.